These T cell receptor beta chains were read from a single sample in a study of T cells after yellow fever vaccination. A single record per CDR3 protein comes from TCRdb applying MiXCR to the 5' RACE reads. This sample carries around 600,000 distinct CDR3 sequences, 10% to 15% of them seen once, and the ten largest clones take just under 15%. The starting material was PBMCs, obtained on the day of the yellow fever booster vaccination. Receptors originate from a man aged 25 to 45 who received the YFV17D yellow fever vaccine. Both conserved end residues are part of each CDR3. The D gene is left open where the match is weak. Rows may omit the clone size; those that give it use once, few, many or a size class.

D	V	size	J	CDR3	DNA
TRBD1	TRBV28	NA	TRBJ1-1	CASSLFVGTATADTEAFF	TGTGCCAGCAGTTTATTCGTGGGGACAGCCACGGCGGACACTGAAGCTTTCTTT
NA	TRBV20-1	NA	TRBJ1-5	CSASTDHTQPQHF	TGCAGTGCTAGCACCGACCACACCCAGCCCCAGCATTTT
NA	TRBV4-2	few	TRBJ1-2	CASSQAMNYGYTF	TGTGCCAGCAGCCAAGCTATGAACTATGGCTACACCTTC
NA	TRBV28	few	TRBJ2-3	CASSLRLKREDTQYF	TGTGCCAGCAGCCTCCGACTAAAACGTGAGGATACGCAGTATTTT
NA	TRBV6-2/TRBV6-3	few	TRBJ2-3	CASRLTSNPQDTQYF	TGTGCCAGCAGATTGACAAGTAACCCCCAAGATACGCAGTATTTT
NA	TRBV7-9	NA	TRBJ2-5	CASSSNARGETQYF	TGTGCCAGCAGCTCCAACGCCCGGGGGGAGACCCAGTACTTC
TRBD1	TRBV30	few	TRBJ2-5	CAWSTDRRGLSETQYF	TGTGCCTGGAGTACGGACAGGCGCGGTCTCTCCGAGACCCAGTACTTC
NA	TRBV30	few	TRBJ1-4	CAWSGRVTNEKLFF	TGTGCCTGGAGTGGCAGGGTAACTAATGAAAAACTGTTTTTT
NA	TRBV19	NA	TRBJ1-2	CASRPQGFDYGYTF	TGTGCCAGTAGGCCACAGGGTTTCGACTATGGCTACACCTTC
NA	TRBV20-1	few	TRBJ2-3	CSARAVGVTDTQYF	TGCAGTGCTAGAGCCGTGGGAGTCACAGATACGCAGTATTTT
NA	TRBV20-1	NA	TRBJ2-7	CSARGQTGPPYEQYF	TGCAGTGCTAGAGGACAAACAGGGCCTCCCTACGAGCAGTACTTC
NA	TRBV6-1	NA	TRBJ1-5	CASRPVGGSQPQHF	TGTGCCAGCAGGCCGGTGGGGGGGTCTCAGCCCCAGCATTTT
NA	TRBV7-2	NA	TRBJ2-3	CASSLGYRGPDTQYF	TGTGCCAGCAGCTTAGGGTATAGGGGCCCAGATACGCAGTATTTT
NA	TRBV5-1	NA	TRBJ2-7	CASSLGNPYEQYF	TGCGCCAGCAGCTTGGGAAACCCCTACGAGCAGTACTTC
NA	TRBV20-1	few	TRBJ2-3	CSARDPGRPSDTQYF	TGCAGTGCTAGAGATCCGGGACGGCCGTCGGATACGCAGTATTTT
TRBD1	TRBV28	few	TRBJ1-4	CASSYTGTDNEKLFF	TGTGCCAGCAGTTACACCGGGACAGATAATGAAAAACTGTTTTTT
NA	TRBV20-1	NA	TRBJ1-2	CNASKIDGYTF	TGCAATGCCAGCAAAATTGATGGCTACACCTTC
NA	TRBV29-1	NA	TRBJ2-3	CSVRRGNTDTQYF	TGCAGCGTTCGGAGGGGGAACACAGATACGCAGTATTTT
NA	TRBV9	NA	TRBJ2-2	CASSDHLTGSNTGELFF	TGTGCCAGCAGCGACCACTTGACGGGGTCGAACACCGGGGAGCTGTTTTTT
NA	TRBV29-1	NA	TRBJ2-1	CSVELVMGHGLF	TGCAGCGTTGAATTGGTGATGGGACATGGGCTCTTC
TRBD2	TRBV5-8	few	TRBJ2-3	CASSSTEREGTDTQYF	TGTGCCAGCAGCTCCACTGAGCGGGAGGGCACAGATACGCAGTATTTT
TRBD2	TRBV7-6	NA	TRBJ2-7	CASSSEGGIAGREEQYF	TGTGCCAGCAGCTCAGAGGGCGGCATAGCGGGAAGAGAGGAGCAGTACTTC
NA	TRBV7-2	NA	TRBJ2-7	CASSINRVSEYEQYF	TGTGCCAGCAGCATCAACAGGGTTTCGGAGTACGAGCAGTACTTC
NA	TRBV19	few	TRBJ2-7	CASSIAGLSSYEQYF	TGTGCCAGTAGTATAGCCGGACTGAGCTCCTACGAGCAGTACTTC
NA	TRBV5-6	NA	TRBJ1-5	CASSSRRNQPQHF	TGTGCCAGCAGCTCGCGAAGGAATCAGCCCCAGCATTTT
NA	TRBV28	few	TRBJ2-2	CASSRTGTTTGELFF	TGTGCCAGCAGTCGTACCGGGACGACAACCGGGGAGCTGTTTTTT
TRBD1	TRBV24-1	few	TRBJ2-3	CATGRQGPQYF	TGTGCCACCGGGCGACAGGGGCCGCAGTATTTT
NA	TRBV4-3	NA	TRBJ2-1	CASSLRPWDEQFF	TGCGCCAGCAGCCTCAGGCCCTGGGATGAGCAGTTCTTC
NA	TRBV25-1	many	TRBJ1-3	CASSEPGLAGNTIYF	TGTGCCAGCAGTGAACCCGGGTTAGCGGGAAACACCATATATTTT
TRBD2	TRBV15	NA	TRBJ2-1	CATSRPSGSYNEQFF	TGTGCCACCAGCAGACCTAGCGGGTCCTACAATGAGCAGTTCTTC
NA	TRBV2	NA	TRBJ2-5	CASSVARGEQETQYF	TGTGCCAGCAGTGTAGCCAGGGGGGAACAAGAGACCCAGTACTTC
NA	TRBV5-1	many	TRBJ2-5	CASSLVTGNLQETQYF	TGCGCCAGCAGCTTGGTCACAGGGAACCTCCAAGAGACCCAGTACTTC
TRBD2	TRBV6-2/TRBV6-3	NA	TRBJ2-1	CASSFLLATPNNEQFF	TGTGCCAGCAGTTTCCTACTAGCGACCCCAAACAATGAGCAGTTCTTC
NA	TRBV21-1	few	TRBJ2-3	CARGQQLTDTQYF	TGTGCCAGAGGACAGCAGCTCACAGATACGCAGTATTTT
TRBD2	TRBV7-6	many	TRBJ2-1	CASSFSGASYNEQFF	TGTGCCAGCAGCTTTAGCGGGGCCTCCTACAATGAGCAGTTCTTC
NA	TRBV7-9	NA	TRBJ1-4	CASSIQQGWGEKLFF	TGTGCCAGCAGCATCCAACAGGGTTGGGGTGAAAAACTGTTTTTT
TRBD1	TRBV5-1	few	TRBJ2-5	CASSFGQATKETQYF	TGCGCCAGCAGCTTCGGACAGGCGACAAAAGAGACCCAGTACTTC
TRBD2	TRBV20-1	NA	TRBJ2-1	CSATDSSGRAYNEQFF	TGCAGTGCTACCGATTCTAGCGGGAGGGCATACAATGAGCAGTTCTTC
NA	TRBV19	few	TRBJ2-2	CASSLQGYGGELFF	TGTGCCAGTAGCCTACAGGGTTATGGCGGGGAGCTGTTTTTT
NA	TRBV5-8	few	TRBJ1-2	CASTLGRGGGNGYTF	TGTGCCAGCACCCTGGGGCGGGGCGGAGGGAACGGCTACACCTTC
NA	TRBV20-1	few	TRBJ1-3	CSATLHKYSGNTIYF	TGCAGTGCAACTCTACACAAGTACTCTGGAAACACCATATATTTT
NA	TRBV6-5	NA	TRBJ1-5	CASSYETARNQPQHF	TGTGCCAGCAGTTACGAGACAGCTCGCAATCAGCCCCAGCATTTT
NA	TRBV7-3	many	TRBJ1-1	CASSLGGLDTEAFF	TGTGCCAGCAGCTTGGGGGGGCTCGACACTGAAGCTTTCTTT
NA	TRBV29-1	few	TRBJ2-4	CSVLGGEVAKNIQYF	TGCAGCGTCCTAGGGGGGGAAGTAGCCAAAAACATTCAGTACTTC
TRBD2	TRBV5-5	few	TRBJ2-7	CASSSGTSLYEQYF	TGTGCCAGCAGCTCCGGGACTAGTCTTTACGAGCAGTACTTC
NA	TRBV5-5	few	TRBJ1-2	CASSLVGVGYTF	TGTGCCAGCAGCTTGGTGGGGGTCGGCTACACCTTC
NA	TRBV28	many	TRBJ1-5	CASSLLDQPQHF	TGTGCCAGCAGTTTATTGGACCAGCCCCAGCATTTT
NA	TRBV20-1	few	TRBJ2-1	CSAEAGASYNEQFF	TGCAGTGCTGAGGCCGGGGCCAGCTACAATGAGCAGTTCTTC
NA	TRBV27	NA	TRBJ2-7	CASSFSGSVYEQYF	TGTGCCAGCAGTTTTTCGGGCTCCGTCTACGAGCAGTACTTC
TRBD2	TRBV15	NA	TRBJ2-2	CATKGLASNTGELFF	TGTGCCACCAAGGGACTAGCGTCGAACACCGGGGAGCTGTTTTTT
NA	TRBV5-5	NA	TRBJ2-4	CASTIQEFRNIQYF	TGTGCCAGCACCATTCAAGAGTTTCGAAACATTCAGTACTTC
NA	TRBV20-1	few	TRBJ1-1	CSAAGYEAFF	TGCAGTGCTGCCGGGTATGAAGCTTTCTTT
NA	TRBV7-9	few	TRBJ2-5	CASGAQGVSETQYF	TGTGCCAGCGGGGCACAGGGCGTATCAGAGACCCAGTACTTC
NA	TRBV7-2	many	TRBJ2-7	CASTRRGGGSLYEQYF	TGTGCCAGCACCCGAAGGGGTGGGGGCTCTCTCTACGAGCAGTACTTC